Described below is a single T cell receptor (beta chain) sequence and its context. The antigen is undetermined. Germline assignment: CDR1 SEHNR and CDR2 FQNEAQ (reference sequence). This CDR3 is built from 14 residues. TCR beta cDNA was made by 5'RACE template switching with UMIs. TCRdb reanalyzed the 5' RACE reads and collapses them to one entry per CDR3 protein, without DNA. In total, the table holds a few hundred thousand distinct CDR3 sequences. This sample stems from a study of T cells expressing NK-cell markers. Broader study findings: Topping the CD3+CD56-NKG2C+ fraction as well were these clonotypes, in a handful of donors. The study found dominant NKG2C+ clonotypes at about 1.0-8% of CD8+ T cells in several donors. Whether the expanded NKG2C+ T cell clones recognized HCMV remained unclear.

This TCR came from a young man in good health. The chain uses TRBV7-9 and TRBJ1-1; as DNA is missing, the TRBD1 call by TCRdb cannot be tested. Material for sequencing was blood T cells: a sorted CD56 or NKG2C T cell subset, CD4+ or CD8+ T cells, or bulk PBMC T cells (not recorded which). CDR3 residues: CASVGGGMNTEAFF.